What follows is one TCR beta chain and its context. Antigen unknown. Libraries of TRB cDNA were made by 5' RACE and carried UMIs. TCRdb re-called the 5' RACE reads; one entry per CDR3 protein, DNA not given. The sample totals tens of thousands of distinct CDR3 sequences; its top ten clones hold about 0.84%. This entry belongs to a study of CXCR3-negative and CXCR3-positive naive CD8 T cells. General study results and limits: The study found that naive CXCR3-negative and CXCR3-positive cells shared TRBV-TRBJ usage, while memory cells differed. More hydrophobic TRB CDR3s occurred in CXCR3-positive than in CXCR3-negative naive cells.

Researchers sorted 300,000 cells of each CD8+ T cell subset in triplicate. Among CD8+ T cells, naive ones were CD45RO-CCR7+CD27+CD95-. Germline assignment: CDR1 MNHNS and CDR2 SASEGT. The CDR3 runs 16 residues. The sequence came from a human donor in good health. Some clones in this sample may be carry-over from other donors' samples. The sample was naive CXCR3+ CD8+ T cells from blood. Indicated subset: CD45RO-CCR7+CD27+CD95- naive CD8+ T cells expressing CXCR3 (TNR3+). V usage is TRBV6-1 and J usage is TRBJ2-1; the D gene TCRdb calls, TRBD2, cannot be checked with no DNA. CDR3: CASSELTLRVADEQFF.